This entry lists 23 T cell receptor beta chains sequenced from one sample in a study of vaccination and CD4 T cells after COVID-19. Once obtained from cultured CD4+ T cells, the DNA was sequenced using the Oncomine TCR Beta short-read assay. MiXCR, run by TCRdb on the PCR reads, gives a single entry per CDR3 protein. The data hold about 22,000 distinct CDR3 sequences, with 32% observed a single time. The treatment was: roughly 11-day PBMC culture with coronavirus spike peptide pools or control peptides (ViraFEST assay). For these TCRs, the target antigens are not known. Sequenced input: cultured CD4+ T cells from blood. These receptors were obtained from a human donor with COVID-19.

This clonotype was detected a few times. This chain connects TRBV20-1 to TRBJ2-7, with TRBD2 as a possible D gene (6 bases). V was trimmed by 6 bases and J by 1 base, leaving 22 bases between them. Germline CDR1 is DFQATT and CDR2 is SNEGSKA (reference sequence). CDR3 length: 16 amino acids. The CDR3 DNA sequence: TGCAGTGCCCCGGAGGGGCAGGGTAAGGGTTCCTACGAGCAGTACTTC. It specifies CSAPEGQGKGSYEQYF.

In DNA, the CDR3 is TGCAGCGCCAGAAGAGTGGGGGCCGGGAACACTGAAGCTTTCTTT. This gives the protein CSARRVGAGNTEAFF. The V and J genes are TRBV29-1 and TRBJ1-1; D is perhaps TRBD1 (6 bases). This CDR3 region has 15 residues. With 7 bases removed from V and 1 base from J, the gap between germline ends came to 19 bases. Germline V CDR1 and CDR2: SQVTM, ANQGSEA.

J is TRBJ2-1 and V is TRBV6-5; 10 bases match TRBD1. The CDR3 contains 16 residues. In germline, CDR1 is MNHEY, CDR2 SVGAGI. V was pared by 3 bases and J by 2 bases, with 4 bases of the junction left unmatched. CDR3 protein: CASSYQTGGAYNEQFF. The CDR3 DNA reads TGTGCCAGCAGTTATCAGACAGGGGGCGCCTACAATGAGCAGTTCTTC.

This clonotype was recorded only once. The genes are TRBV4-1 and TRBJ1-3; TRBD1 agrees at 8 bases. V lost 3 bases to trimming and J lost 6 bases; unmatched junction nucleotides: 10. Germline lookup yields CDR1 MGHRA and CDR2 YSYEKL. The CDR3 length is 16 residues. The CDR3 is CASSQSPGGQENTIYF. As DNA, the CDR3 is TGCGCCAGCAGCCAGTCCCCAGGGGGCCAGGAAAACACCATATATTTT.

This clonotype was found a few times. V is TRBV20-1 and J is TRBJ1-2; 8 bases fit TRBD1. This CDR3 is 13 amino acids long. With V trimmed by 6 bases and J by 8 bases, 11 bases remained unmatched. CDR1 and CDR2 (germline): DFQATT, SNEGSKA (reference sequence). CDR3 protein: CSAPTPGQAGYTF. CDR3 nucleotides: TGCAGTGCCCCAACCCCGGGACAGGCGGGCTACACCTTC.

The V gene is TRBV10-3, the J gene TRBJ1-2; 7 bases fit TRBD1. V lost 10 bases to trimming and J lost 5 bases; unmatched junction nucleotides: 16. The CDR3 runs 15 residues. CDR1 and CDR2 (germline): ENHRY, SYGVKD. The CDR3 bases are TGTGCCACCAGAGGGTACCCCCAGGGGGAGTATGGCTACACCTTC. It encodes CATRGYPQGEYGYTF.

A few counts support this clonotype. The rearrangement joins TRBV7-8 to TRBJ2-2, with a weak D call TRBD2 (6 bases). V was trimmed by 6 bases and J by 5 bases, leaving 16 bases between them. The CDR3 is made up of 15 amino acids. Germline lookup yields CDR1 SGHVS and CDR2 FQNEAQ. The CDR3 DNA reads TGTGCCAGCAGTCAGGGACTCAGGGAAACCGGGGAGCTGTTTTTT. Its translation is CASSQGLRETGELFF.

This clonotype has just a few counts. The V gene is TRBV7-9, the J gene TRBJ1-1, with unresolved D. The germline V gene encodes CDR1 SEHNR and CDR2 FQNEAQ (reference sequence). This CDR3 spans 16 amino acids. The germline V and J ends were trimmed by 5 bases and 2 bases, with 18 bases remaining between them. The CDR3 nucleotides are TGTGCCAGCAGCGAGTCCGGTAAGCCTGGAAACACTGAAGCTTTCTTT. This sequence encodes CASSESGKPGNTEAFF.

This chain uses TRBV12-3 or TRBV12-4 with TRBJ2-1, with 7 nucleotides matching TRBD1. This CDR3 is 13 amino acids long. V trimming: 3 bases; J trimming: 9 bases; junction bases outside the gene matches: 5. This CDR3 is CASSFQGGGEQFF. The CDR3 bases are TGTGCCAGCAGTTTTCAAGGGGGCGGTGAGCAGTTCTTC.

The chain couples TRBV21-1 to TRBJ2-5; whether TRBD2, the table's D call, matches the DNA was not checked. TRBV21-1 is given as a pseudogene. CDR3 length: 12 amino acids. The CDR3 reads CASIPLLKTQYF. In nucleotides, the CDR3 is TGTGCCAGCATCCCGCTCCTAAAGACCCAGTACTTC.

V gene TRBV30 combines with J gene TRBJ2-4, with D possibly matching TRBD1 (5 bases). The CDR3 spans 14 residues. Germline-derived CDR1 and CDR2 are GTSNPN and SVGIG (reference sequence). The V gene lost 3 bases and the J gene lost 6 bases, with 15 bases spanning the gap. The CDR3 reads CAWSPGRSPNIQYF. The CDR3 DNA reads TGTGCCTGGAGCCCAGGGCGGTCCCCAAACATTCAGTACTTC. The full variable domain, rest sourced from reference TRBV30 and TRBJ2-4, is SQTIHQWPATLVQPVGSPLSLECTVEGTSNPNLYWYRQAAGRGLQLLFYSVGIGQISSEVPQNLSASRPQDRQFILSSKKLLLSDSGFYLCAWSPGRSPNIQYFGAGTRLSVL.

This clonotype was seen a handful of times. The CDR3 spells CASSLLRGSSYEQYF. CDR3 bases: TGTGCCAGCAGCTTGTTACGGGGGAGCTCCTACGAGCAGTACTTC. J is TRBJ2-7 and V is TRBV5-6; tentative D call: TRBD2 (6 bases). Between the trimmed V and J ends, which lost 1 base and 0 bases, there was a span of 11 bases. This CDR3 comprises 15 residues. Germline loops: CDR1 SGHDT, CDR2 YYEEEE. Complete variable domain (other parts from reference TRBV5-6 and TRBJ2-7): DAGVTQSPTHLIKTRGQQVTLRCSPKSGHDTVSWYQQALGQGPQFIFQYYEEEERQRGNFPDRFSGHQFPNYSSELNVNALLLGDSALYLCASSLLRGSSYEQYFGPGTRLTVT.

The chain carries TRBV18 and TRBJ1-1; D is ambiguous. This CDR3 is built from 16 residues. Germline V gives CDR1 KGHSH, CDR2 LQKENI. Trimming took 3 bases from V and 0 from J, leaving 14 bases between them. In DNA form, the CDR3 reads TGTGCCAGCTCACCTACAGTCCGGGCTATGAACACTGAAGCTTTCTTT. Protein: CASSPTVRAMNTEAFF.

The V call is TRBV6-2 or TRBV6-3, the J call TRBJ2-3; perhaps TRBD2 as D (6 bases). Germline V CDR1 and CDR2: MNHEY, SVGEGT. CDR3 size: 17 residues. Trimming took off 0 bases at V and 0 bases at J, with 13 bases between the two ends. CDR3 coding DNA: TGTGCCAGCAGTTACTCCTCTTTGGGGACTAGCACAGATACGCAGTATTTT. Encoded protein: CASSYSSLGTSTDTQYF.

The V and J genes are TRBV14 and TRBJ2-5, with a possible D match to TRBD1 (5 bases). Between the trimmed V and J ends, which lost 0 bases and 3 bases, there was a span of 17 bases. The CDR3 runs to 17 residues. Looked up from germline, CDR1 is SGHDN and CDR2 is FVKESK. The CDR3 bases are TGTGCCAGCAGCCAAGATTGGGGCTACCCAGGAGAAGAGACCCAGTACTTC. Amino acid sequence: CASSQDWGYPGEETQYF.

The chain couples TRBV5-3 to TRBJ2-3; D might be TRBD2 (6 bases). TRBV5-3 is an open reading frame whose function is uncertain. Deletions cut 2 bases from V and 2 bases from J, with 15 bases between. This CDR3 is 16 amino acids long. CDR3 region: CARSFTGAGTTDTQYF. The CDR3 DNA reads as TGTGCCAGAAGCTTCACCGGTGCGGGGACCACAGATACGCAGTATTTT.

The DNA of the CDR3 is TGTGCCAGCAGTTTTGGGGGGGCGGGCACAGATACGCAGTATTTT. This translates into CASSFGGAGTDTQYF. The chain recombines TRBV28 with TRBJ2-3; TRBD2 is a possible D gene (7 bases). This CDR3 region has 15 residues. Germline assignment: CDR1 MDHEN and CDR2 SYDVKM. V lost 3 bases to trimming and J lost 1 base, with 11 bases between them. The full variable domain, its missing parts supplied by reference TRBV28 and TRBJ2-3, is DVKVTQSSRYLVKRTGEKVFLECVQDMDHENMFWYRQDPGLGLRLIYFSYDVKMKEKGDIPEGYSVSREKKERFSLILESASTNQTSMYLCASSFGGAGTDTQYFGPGTRLTVL.

This chain links TRBV28 with TRBJ1-4; D is perhaps TRBD1 (6 bases). Germline assignment: CDR1 MDHEN and CDR2 SYDVKM. The CDR3 sequence is 14 residues long. Trimming removed 5 bases at V and 4 bases at J, with 11 bases between. CDR3 coding DNA: TGTGCCAGCAGTACTAGGGGGTTTAATGAAAAACTGTTTTTT. Translating gives CASSTRGFNEKLFF. Based on the CDR3 plus reference TRBV28 and TRBJ1-4, the full variable domain is DVKVTQSSRYLVKRTGEKVFLECVQDMDHENMFWYRQDPGLGLRLIYFSYDVKMKEKGDIPEGYSVSREKKERFSLILESASTNQTSMYLCASSTRGFNEKLFFGSGTQLSVL.

The chain links TRBV10-3 to TRBJ1-4; D not certain. V was pared by 10 bases and J by 7 bases, with 16 bases between. From germline, CDR1 is ENHRY and CDR2 SYGVKD. The CDR3 runs 13 residues. In DNA form, the CDR3 reads TGTGCCACACTGCCGAACTCGGGTGAAAAACTGTTTTTT. This codes for CATLPNSGEKLFF.

J is TRBJ2-3 and V is TRBV11-2, with 7 bases matching TRBD2. The V and J ends lost 4 bases and 1 base, in that order; junction bases with no gene match: 11. Germline V gives CDR1 SGHAT, CDR2 FQNNGV. There are 17 residues in the CDR3. In DNA form, the CDR3 reads TGTGCCAGCAGCTCGTCACAACGGGGGGTAGGCACAGATACGCAGTATTTT. Amino acids: CASSSSQRGVGTDTQYF.

This clonotype was observed a handful of times. The chain carries TRBV7-2 and TRBJ2-2; possible D gene TRBD1, 6 bases. From germline, CDR1 is SGHTA and CDR2 FQGNSA. The CDR3 runs to 15 residues. The V end was cut by 1 base, the J end by 6 bases, with 12 bases between. The CDR3 protein is CASSLVLGGPGELFF. The CDR3 nucleotides are TGTGCCAGCAGCTTAGTTCTTGGGGGCCCCGGGGAGCTGTTTTTT.

J is TRBJ1-5 and V is TRBV7-9, with TRBD1 matching 9 bases. CDR1 SEHNR and CDR2 FQNEAQ come from the germline V gene (reference sequence). V lost 4 bases to trimming and J lost 3 bases; unmatched junction nucleotides: 1. This CDR3 region has 14 residues. CDR3: CASSWTGDNQPQHF. For the CDR3, the DNA is TGTGCCAGCAGCTGGACAGGGGACAATCAGCCCCAGCATTTT.

This clonotype was detected only a few times. The chain has TRBV2 and TRBJ2-3; 7 bases agree with TRBD2. This CDR3 has 13 amino acids. J lost 1 base, V lost 8 bases, and 3 bases had no gene match. Per the germline V gene, CDR1 is SNHLY and CDR2 is FYNNEI. The CDR3 nucleotides read TGTGCCAGCGGGGGGGTCGGCACAGATACGCAGTATTTT. Its protein is CASGGVGTDTQYF.